Listed here are 29 T cell receptor beta chains from one sample, sequenced in a study of blood T cell repertoires in COVID-19 (dated by TCRdb to 2020 to 2022). The method behind the library was the immunoSEQ multiplex PCR assay. Imported from immuneACCESS, the table was reduced by TCRdb to in-frame sequences with V and J called. These copies leave out some clones; in studies compared against another copy, an unresolved V gene accounts for under half, and the cause of the remainder is not known. The sample data list some 430,000 clones, and 90% of these were observed just once. 0.6% of the sample comes from the top ten. The specimen was PBMCs or T cells enriched from blood (not recorded which). These receptors were collected from a man younger than 35 who had recovered from COVID-19.

In this sample, this clone turned up once. The CDR3 DNA reads TGTGCCAGCAGCGTAGCTCCGAGCCTCTCTGGGGCCAACGTCCTGACTTTC. Encoded protein: CASSVAPSLSGANVLTF. J is TRBJ2-6 and V is TRBV9; D is uncertain. Between the trimmed V and J ends, which lost 0 bases and 0 bases, there was a span of 10 bases. The CDR3 contains 17 residues. Germline V gene data show CDR1 as SGDLS and CDR2 as YYNGEE.

V usage is TRBV12-3 or TRBV12-4 and J usage is TRBJ2-1; no clear D gene. The ends were cut back, 3 bases at V and 4 bases at J, with 7 bases in the middle. The CDR3 contains 13 residues. DNA for the CDR3: TGTGCCAGCAGTTTGGGCCGGTACAATGAGCAGTTCTTC. It translates to CASSLGRYNEQFF.

There are a few counts of this clone. This chain joins TRBV12-3 or TRBV12-4 and TRBJ1-5; D is ambiguous. The CDR3 is 13 amino acids. The V end was cut by 5 bases, the J end by 3 bases, with 8 bases between. This CDR3 reads CASSPRSNQPQHF. In DNA form, the CDR3 reads TGTGCCAGCAGTCCGCGATCCAATCAGCCCCAGCATTTT.

The V and J genes are TRBV19 and TRBJ1-2, with D unclear. Germline CDR1 LNHDA, CDR2 SQIVND (reference sequence). This CDR3 region has 12 residues. Deletions cut 1 base from V and 6 bases from J, with 6 bases between. The CDR3 region has the DNA TGTGCCAGTAGTATAGGCGGAGATGGCTACACCTTC. Encoded protein: CASSIGGDGYTF.

The rearrangement joins TRBV7-9 to TRBJ2-5, with 12 bases identical to TRBD2. The CDR3 is made up of 17 amino acids. V was clipped by 5 bases and J by 2 bases; unmatched bases: 9. Germline V CDR1 and CDR2: SEHNR, FQNEAQ (reference sequence). CDR3 in amino acids: CASSLGLAGTPQETQYF. Written as DNA, the CDR3 is TGTGCCAGCAGCCTAGGACTAGCGGGGACACCTCAAGAGACCCAGTACTTC.

This clone appeared a few times. V usage is TRBV19 and J usage is TRBJ1-4; D not certain. There are 14 residues in the CDR3. The V end was cut by 7 bases, the J end by 3 bases, with 12 bases between. Germline V gene sequence: CDR1 LNHDA, CDR2 SQIVND (reference sequence). The CDR3 DNA sequence: TGTGCCAGTACCCTGGACTTTTCTAATGAAAAACTGTTTTTT. Residues: CASTLDFSNEKLFF.

As for this clone: The sample holds other DNA sequences that translate to the same CDR3. The V and J genes are TRBV19 and TRBJ1-1; no clear D gene. Trimming shortened V by 9 bases and J by 1 base, and 9 bases separated the two germline ends. Germline V gene sequence: CDR1 LNHDA, CDR2 SQIVND (reference sequence). This CDR3 region has 12 residues. The chain's CDR3 is CASSPGNTEAFF. Written as DNA, the CDR3 is TGTGCCAGCTCTCCAGGGAACACTGAAGCTTTCTTT.

This rearrangement joins TRBV19 to TRBJ1-2; 10 bases align to TRBD1. CDR3 length: 14 residues. CDR1 is LNHDA, CDR2 SQIVND, per germline (reference sequence). V was pared by 5 bases and J by 8 bases, with 8 bases of the junction left unmatched. The chain's CDR3 is CASSVGQGLGGYTF. Written as DNA, the CDR3 is TGTGCCAGTAGTGTGGGACAGGGGCTCGGCGGCTACACCTTC.

The J gene is TRBJ2-7, the V gene TRBV5-1, with D tentatively TRBD1 (5 bases). The CDR3 loop spans 14 amino acids. V lost 0 bases, J lost 3 bases, and 10 bases lay in between. Germline CDR1 reads SGHRS; CDR2 reads YFSETQ. CDR3 sequence: CASSLEQGRYEQYF. CDR3 DNA sequence: TGCGCCAGCAGCTTGGAGCAGGGCCGCTACGAGCAGTACTTC.

The chain employs TRBV10-2 and TRBJ2-1; 12 nucleotides line up with TRBD2. Germline assignment: CDR1 WSHSY and CDR2 SAAADI. CDR3 length equals 15 residues. The ends lost 7 bases at V and 10 bases at J; junction bases unmatched: 11. The CDR3 protein is CASTASGRGEVEQFF. In DNA, the CDR3 is TGCGCCAGCACGGCTAGCGGGAGGGGAGAGGTAGAGCAGTTCTTC.

The CDR3 DNA reads as TGTGCCAGCAGTGAACAGGCAGGGGCCGCCCACAATGAGCAGTTCTTC. Its protein is CASSEQAGAAHNEQFF. The V gene is TRBV2, the J gene TRBJ2-1, with D tentatively TRBD1 (6 bases). V dropped 2 bases and J dropped 5 bases, with 16 bases sitting between them. The germline V gene encodes CDR1 SNHLY and CDR2 FYNNEI. The CDR3 loop spans 16 amino acids.

The CDR3 nucleotides are TGTGCCAGCTCGCGTCGGGGGGCCCAAGAGACCCAGTACTTC. Translated: CASSRRGAQETQYF. The chain recombines TRBV18 with TRBJ2-5; D is perhaps TRBD2 (7 bases). Germline values: CDR1 KGHSH, CDR2 LQKENI. V was pared by 6 bases and J by 1 base, with 12 bases between. There are 14 residues in the CDR3.

The chain is built from TRBV3-1 (or the pseudogene TRBV3-2) and TRBJ1-1; D is possibly TRBD1 (6 bases). Deletions cut 4 bases from V and 1 base from J, with 10 bases between. CDR1 is LGHDT, CDR2 YNNKEL, per germline (reference sequence). CDR3 length: 14 amino acids. The CDR3 sequence is CASSRSGQNTEAFF. DNA for the CDR3: TGTGCCAGCAGCCGATCGGGACAGAACACTGAAGCTTTCTTT.

This clone was seen only a few times. The chain combines TRBV2 with TRBJ1-5; the D is unclear. The germline V gene encodes CDR1 SNHLY and CDR2 FYNNEI. CDR3 length: 13 residues. Trimming left V 7 bases short and J 4 bases short, with 11 bases between. CDR3 in amino acids: CASTTSGNQPQHF. The CDR3 DNA follows: TGTGCCAGCACTACTAGCGGTAATCAGCCCCAGCATTTT.

V is TRBV19 and J is TRBJ2-7, with TRBD2 matching over 13 bases. The J segment lost 1 base and the V segment lost 9 bases, leaving 6 bases of the junction unmatched. The CDR3 length is 15 residues. The germline V gene has CDR1 LNHDA and CDR2 SQIVND (reference sequence). CDR3 loop: CASRLAGGRSYEQYF. CDR3 bases: TGTGCCAGCCGACTAGCGGGAGGACGTTCCTACGAGCAGTACTTC.

The chain uses TRBV29-1 and TRBJ1-1; no firm D call. This CDR3 is 12 amino acids long. Germline V gives CDR1 SQVTM, CDR2 ANQGSEA. With 6 bases removed from V and 3 bases from J, the gap between germline ends came to 11 bases. CDR3 sequence reads: CSVDGADTEAFF. The CDR3, as DNA: TGCAGCGTCGACGGAGCAGACACTGAAGCTTTCTTT.

The chain links TRBV19 to TRBJ1-1, with D possibly matching TRBD1 (5 bases). Germline V gene sequence: CDR1 LNHDA, CDR2 SQIVND (reference sequence). V lost 5 bases to trimming and J lost 4 bases, with 14 bases between them. This CDR3 comprises 14 residues. The CDR3 nucleotides read TGTGCCAGTAGTTTGCAGGGACTAAGCACTGAAGCTTTCTTT. It is translated as CASSLQGLSTEAFF.

The chain uses TRBV10-1 and TRBJ2-2; TRBD2 agrees at 12 bases. The CDR3 length is 22 residues. The germline gives CDR1 WNHNN, CDR2 SYGVQD (reference sequence). V shed 5 bases, J shed 5 bases, and the junction held 24 bases outside the gene matches. CDR3 coding DNA: TGCGCCAGCAGTACTGTCTTAACCGGGACTAGCGGGCCCGTCATCGGGACCGGGGAGCTGTTTTTT. It translates to CASSTVLTGTSGPVIGTGELFF.

The V call is TRBV6-5, the J call TRBJ2-7, with 7 nucleotides matching TRBD1. The CDR3 has 15 amino acids. The V segment lost 5 bases and the J segment 2 bases; nucleotides outside the gene matches: 9. Per germline, CDR1 MNHEY and CDR2 SVGAGI. The CDR3 region is CASSTPGQIPYEQYF. Written as DNA, the CDR3 is TGTGCCAGCAGTACCCCGGGACAGATCCCCTACGAGCAGTACTTC.

J is TRBJ1-2 and V is TRBV20-1; TRBD1 might be the D (5 bases). Germline V gives CDR1 DFQATT, CDR2 SNEGSKA (reference sequence). Between the trimmed V and J ends, which lost 6 bases and 5 bases, there was a span of 10 bases. CDR3 length: 11 residues. CDR3 coding DNA: TGCAGTGCCCACGACAGTTATGGCTACACCTTC. As protein: CSAHDSYGYTF.

The rearrangement joins TRBV3-1 (or the pseudogene TRBV3-2) to TRBJ2-1; 13 bases align to TRBD2. The length of the CDR3 is 16 residues. With 4 bases clipped from V and 7 bases from J, the junction kept 7 bases outside the gene matches. CDR1 is LGHDT, CDR2 YNNKEL, per germline (reference sequence). CDR3 residues: CASSRGTSGARNEQFF. CDR3 in DNA: TGTGCCAGCAGCCGCGGGACTAGCGGGGCACGTAATGAGCAGTTCTTC.

The gene calls are TRBV19 and TRBJ1-5; 9 nucleotides align to TRBD1. Unmatched junction bases numbered 11, after V lost 5 bases and J lost 0 bases. CDR3 length equals 18 residues. Germline V CDR1 and CDR2: LNHDA, SQIVND (reference sequence). CDR3 in DNA: TGTGCCAGTAGTCCCAGGACAGGGGCCGTTTATAGCAATCAGCCCCAGCATTTT. This sequence encodes CASSPRTGAVYSNQPQHF.

The chain uses TRBV7-8 and TRBJ2-3; 9 positions agree with TRBD2. V lost 4 bases to trimming and J lost 1 base; unmatched junction nucleotides: 9. This CDR3 has 17 residues. Germline CDR1 and CDR2: SGHVS and FQNEAQ. The CDR3: CASSSPFSGSGTDTQYF. The DNA for the CDR3 is TGTGCCAGCAGCTCCCCTTTTAGCGGGAGCGGCACAGATACGCAGTATTTT.

The chain carries TRBV6-5 and TRBJ2-1; possibly TRBD2 for D (5 bases). The germline CDR1 and CDR2 sequences are MNHEY and SVGAGI. The ends were cut back, 0 bases at V and 7 bases at J, with 16 bases in the middle. This CDR3 contains 16 residues. This CDR3 reads CASSYSSGKLWNEQFF. The CDR3 bases are TGTGCCAGCAGTTACTCGTCGGGAAAATTGTGGAATGAGCAGTTCTTC.

Written as DNA, the CDR3 is TGTGCCAGCAGCTTGGGACAGGGGCCACGGGATACGCAGTATTTT. It codes for CASSLGQGPRDTQYF. The chain joins TRBV5-4 to TRBJ2-3, with TRBD1 identical over 8 bases. Germline values: CDR1 SGHNT, CDR2 YYREEE (reference sequence). Germline trimming cut 0 bases from V and 6 bases from J; bases unmatched to any gene: 6. This CDR3 comprises 15 residues.

This rearrangement joins TRBV24-1 to TRBJ2-5; D is perhaps TRBD1 (5 bases). CDR3 length: 17 residues. Between the trimmed V and J ends, which lost 3 bases and 2 bases, there was a span of 18 bases. Germline values: CDR1 KGHDR, CDR2 SFDVKD. CDR3 loop: CATSDRDPTRVQETQYF. In DNA, the CDR3 is TGTGCCACCAGTGATCGTGACCCCACCAGGGTACAAGAGACCCAGTACTTC.

The J gene is TRBJ1-1, the V gene TRBV9; TRBD1 agrees at 9 bases. CDR3 size: 15 residues. V gave up 0 bases and J gave up 9 bases; unmatched junction bases: 9. The V gene's germline CDR1 is SGDLS and CDR2 YYNGEE. CDR3 bases: TGTGCCAGCAGCGTAGGACCGACAGGGGGTATGCAAGCTTTCTTT. Encoded protein: CASSVGPTGGMQAFF.

The chain employs TRBV3-1 (or the pseudogene TRBV3-2) and TRBJ1-1; 9 nucleotides agree with TRBD1. CDR1 is LGHDT, CDR2 YNNKEL, per germline (reference sequence). This CDR3 has 15 amino acids. The trim removed 1 base at V and 2 bases at J, leaving 2 bases unmatched. CDR3 sequence reads: CASSQVDRGNTEAFF. The CDR3 coding sequence is TGTGCCAGCAGCCAAGTGGACAGGGGAAACACTGAAGCTTTCTTT.

The chain joins TRBV4-1 to TRBJ2-2, with TRBD2 identical over 9 bases. CDR3 length equals 17 residues. Germline V CDR1 and CDR2: MGHRA, YSYEKL. V lost 1 base, J lost 4 bases, and 7 bases stayed unmatched. CDR3 sequence: CASSQVVAGVGTGELFF. The CDR3 DNA follows: TGCGCCAGCAGCCAAGTTGTAGCGGGAGTAGGCACCGGGGAGCTGTTTTTT.